The next 19 T cell receptor beta chains were all read from a single sample in a study of cytomegalovirus exposure and HLA in healthy donors. Amplification used 60 Vbeta primers and 13 Jbeta primers. TCRdb's copy holds only in-frame clones and misses some; the assay was immunoSEQ multiplex PCR. Of approximately 84,000 clones in the sample, 75% are singletons; the top ten hold 2.2%. What was sequenced was PBMCs. These receptors were obtained from a man between 40 and 49 years old in good health and CMV-seronegative.

This chain uses TRBV28 with TRBJ1-2, with 7 bases fitting TRBD1. V gave up 6 bases and J gave up 1 base; unmatched junction bases: 5. Germline V gene data show CDR1 as MDHEN and CDR2 as SYDVKM. CDR3 length: 14 amino acids. CDR3 sequence reads: CASRADRVNYGYTF. CDR3 bases: TGTGCCAGCAGAGCAGACAGGGTTAACTATGGCTACACCTTC.

The CDR3 region is CASSDRGETQYF. CDR3 DNA sequence: TGTGCCAGCAGTGACAGGGGAGAGACCCAGTACTTC. The rearrangement links TRBV6-1 to TRBJ2-5, with a weak D call TRBD1 (6 bases). Looked up from germline, CDR1 is MNHNS and CDR2 is SASEGT. The CDR3 has 12 amino acids. V lost 3 bases to trimming and J lost 4 bases, with 6 bases between them.

The chain employs TRBV5-1 and TRBJ2-7, with 7 positions matching TRBD2. V dropped 0 bases and J dropped 0; count of bases not matched to a gene: 15. Germline-derived CDR1 and CDR2 are SGHRS and YFSETQ. The CDR3 covers 19 residues. The CDR3 region is CASSLGDGRTGGSSYEQYF. The CDR3 DNA follows: TGCGCCAGCAGCTTGGGGGATGGACGGACGGGAGGATCCTCCTACGAGCAGTACTTC. The whole variable domain, filled in from reference TRBV5-1 and TRBJ2-7, reads KAGVTQTPRYLIKTRGQQVTLSCSPISGHRSVSWYQQTPGQGLQFLFEYFSETQRNKGNFPGRFSGRQFSNSRSEMNVSTLELGDSALYLCASSLGDGRTGGSSYEQYFGPGTRLTVT.

This clone was found once. The chain combines TRBV27 with TRBJ2-1; D is perhaps TRBD1 (6 bases). Germline V gene data show CDR1 as MNHEY and CDR2 as SMNVEV (reference sequence). The CDR3 is 17 residues long. V dropped 5 bases and J dropped 2 bases, with 19 bases sitting between them. CDR3 DNA: TGTGCCAGCAGTGACAAACAGGGATTTGGGACCTACAATGAGCAGTTCTTC. It codes for CASSDKQGFGTYNEQFF.

This chain uses TRBV9 with TRBJ1-2; 9 positions match TRBD1. Germline assignment: CDR1 SGDLS and CDR2 YYNGEE. The CDR3 has 15 residues. The junction had 6 bases not matched to a gene; V was cut back by 0 bases and J by 6 bases. CDR3 protein: CASSVDLGQGDGYTF. CDR3 sequence (DNA): TGTGCCAGCAGCGTAGACCTGGGACAGGGTGATGGCTACACCTTC.

Regarding this clone: This CDR3 is missing its conserved last phenylalanine or tryptophan, likely due to a read error. The chain employs TRBV5-6 and TRBJ1-1; 7 nucleotides align to TRBD1. Trimming removed 2 bases from V and 9 bases from J; junction bases left unmatched: 13. Germline V lookup: CDR1 SGHDT, CDR2 YYEEEE. The CDR3 consists of 15 residues. The CDR3 loop reads CASSLAGRGAGKAFL. CDR3 bases: TGTGCCAGCAGCTTAGCAGGCAGGGGGGCGGGTAAAGCTTTCTTG.

This chain joins TRBV5-6 and TRBJ2-2; maybe TRBD2 (7 bases). The V gene lost 0 bases and the J gene lost 5 bases, with 14 bases spanning the gap. This CDR3 has 16 amino acids. Germline V lookup: CDR1 SGHDT, CDR2 YYEEEE. The CDR3 region is CASSLDGGRGTGELFF. CDR3 DNA: TGTGCCAGCAGCTTGGACGGGGGGCGAGGGACCGGGGAGCTGTTTTTT.

This clone was seen a single time. The rearrangement joins TRBV6-1 to TRBJ1-5; no firm D call. The germline V and J ends were trimmed by 7 bases and 3 bases, with 16 bases remaining between them. Germline V gives CDR1 MNHNS, CDR2 SASEGT. The CDR3 contains 15 residues. CDR3 DNA: TGTGCCAGCACTACAGCGCGAGGGCCCAATCAGCCCCAGCATTTT. It yields the protein CASTTARGPNQPQHF.

The J gene is TRBJ1-5, the V gene TRBV7-3; a possible D gene is TRBD1 (6 bases). The ends were cut back, 4 bases at V and 7 bases at J, with 11 bases in the middle. Germline CDR1 SGHTA, CDR2 FQGTGA. The CDR3 runs 13 residues. Here the CDR3 reads CASSSQGGQPQHF. The CDR3 DNA reads TGTGCCAGCAGCTCACAGGGAGGGCAGCCCCAGCATTTT. The full variable domain, in which reference TRBV7-3 and TRBJ1-5 provide the parts outside the CDR3, is GAGVSQTPSNKVTEKGKYVELRCDPISGHTALYWYRQSLGQGPEFLIYFQGTGAADDSGLPNDRFFAVRPEGSVSTLKIQRTERGDSAVYLCASSSQGGQPQHFGDGTRLSIL.

This clone appeared a single time. As DNA, the CDR3 is TGTGCCAGCAGCTTAGCGAGGGTAGGGCTCCTGAACACTGAAGCTTTCTTT. Translating gives CASSLARVGLLNTEAFF. The V call is TRBV7-8, the J call TRBJ1-1, with D uncertain. In germline, CDR1 is SGHVS, CDR2 FQNEAQ. The CDR3 runs to 17 residues. Trimming stripped 0 bases from V and 0 bases from J, with 14 bases between.

The genes are TRBV10-1 and TRBJ1-1; 10 positions agree with TRBD1. The germline gives CDR1 WNHNN, CDR2 SYGVQD (reference sequence). V gave up 2 bases and J gave up 5 bases; unmatched junction bases: 8. This CDR3 spans 16 amino acids. The CDR3 bases are TGCGCCAGCAGTGAGGCAAGGACAGGGGGAAGAACTGAAGCTTTCTTT. Translated: CASSEARTGGRTEAFF.

The chain recombines TRBV18 with TRBJ1-2; D is perhaps TRBD1 (6 bases). Per germline, CDR1 KGHSH and CDR2 LQKENI. The CDR3 is made up of 17 amino acids. V lost 2 bases to trimming and J lost 0 bases, with 16 bases between them. The CDR3 region is CASSPVQGALANYGYTF. The DNA of the CDR3 is TGTGCCAGCTCACCAGTACAGGGAGCGCTAGCTAACTATGGCTACACCTTC.

The chain recombines TRBV29-1 with TRBJ2-1; D perhaps matches TRBD1 (6 bases). V lost 6 bases to trimming and J lost 9 bases, with 27 bases between them. The CDR3 spans 16 residues. Germline lookup yields CDR1 SQVTM and CDR2 ANQGSEA. CDR3 DNA sequence: TGCAGCGTCTGGCCCCCCGGACAGATTTTTTCAGGTGAGCAGTTCTTC. Its translation: CSVWPPGQIFSGEQFF.

The V gene is TRBV14, the J gene TRBJ2-2; 7 positions match TRBD2. Germline CDR1 reads SGHDN; CDR2 reads FVKESK. The CDR3 has 16 residues. The V segment lost 4 bases and the J segment 3 bases; nucleotides outside the gene matches: 8. This chain's CDR3 is CASSLGTGGYTGELFF. In DNA, the CDR3 is TGTGCCAGCAGCCTGGGAACGGGGGGTTACACCGGGGAGCTGTTTTTT.

The CDR3 DNA sequence: TGTGCCAGCAGTTTATCGCCAACGAGGGAGCAGTACTTC. Encoded protein: CASSLSPTREQYF. This sequence joins TRBV27 and TRBJ2-7; no firm D call. The CDR3 contains 13 residues. Trimming cost V 0 bases and J 7 bases, with 10 bases left between them. The germline V gene has CDR1 MNHEY and CDR2 SMNVEV (reference sequence).

This clone was observed a few times. This chain uses TRBV29-1 with TRBJ1-4; D perhaps matches TRBD1 (6 bases). The V gene lost 4 bases and the J gene lost 7 bases, with 16 bases spanning the gap. This CDR3 spans 14 amino acids. Germline V gives CDR1 SQVTM, CDR2 ANQGSEA. CDR3 sequence: CSVAEDRSPEKLFF. The CDR3, as DNA: TGCAGCGTTGCGGAAGACAGGTCCCCTGAAAAACTGTTTTTT. Full variable domain (rest looked up from reference TRBV29-1 and TRBJ1-4): SAVISQKPSRDICQRGTSLTIQCQVDSQVTMMFWYRQQPGQSLTLIATANQGSEATYESGFVIDKFPISRPNLTFSTLTVSNMSPEDSSIYLCSVAEDRSPEKLFFGSGTQLSVL.

V usage is TRBV6-1 and J usage is TRBJ2-2; 9 bases line up with TRBD1. Germline V gene sequence: CDR1 MNHNS, CDR2 SASEGT. The CDR3 is 14 residues long. V trimming: 7 bases; J trimming: 6 bases; junction bases outside the gene matches: 6. CDR3 region: CASTGTGWAGELFF. The CDR3 bases are TGTGCCAGCACCGGGACAGGGTGGGCCGGGGAGCTGTTTTTT.

This chain joins TRBV10-3 and TRBJ1-2, with 10 bases aligning to TRBD1. There are 15 residues in the CDR3. Germline CDR1 is ENHRY and CDR2 is SYGVKD. V was pared by 4 bases and J by 3 bases, with 5 bases of the junction left unmatched. The CDR3 sequence is CAISGGTGADYGYTF. CDR3 DNA sequence: TGTGCCATCAGTGGGGGGACAGGGGCCGACTATGGCTACACCTTC.

This clone was observed a single time. The identical CDR3 is also encoded by other nucleotide sequences in the sample. V gene TRBV28 combines with J gene TRBJ1-2; D remains unclear. The germline V gene has CDR1 MDHEN and CDR2 SYDVKM. V was pared by 6 bases and J by 0 bases, with 5 bases between. This CDR3 contains 12 residues. The CDR3 nucleotides are TGTGCCAGCAGAGTAGCTAACTATGGCTACACCTTC. It specifies CASRVANYGYTF.